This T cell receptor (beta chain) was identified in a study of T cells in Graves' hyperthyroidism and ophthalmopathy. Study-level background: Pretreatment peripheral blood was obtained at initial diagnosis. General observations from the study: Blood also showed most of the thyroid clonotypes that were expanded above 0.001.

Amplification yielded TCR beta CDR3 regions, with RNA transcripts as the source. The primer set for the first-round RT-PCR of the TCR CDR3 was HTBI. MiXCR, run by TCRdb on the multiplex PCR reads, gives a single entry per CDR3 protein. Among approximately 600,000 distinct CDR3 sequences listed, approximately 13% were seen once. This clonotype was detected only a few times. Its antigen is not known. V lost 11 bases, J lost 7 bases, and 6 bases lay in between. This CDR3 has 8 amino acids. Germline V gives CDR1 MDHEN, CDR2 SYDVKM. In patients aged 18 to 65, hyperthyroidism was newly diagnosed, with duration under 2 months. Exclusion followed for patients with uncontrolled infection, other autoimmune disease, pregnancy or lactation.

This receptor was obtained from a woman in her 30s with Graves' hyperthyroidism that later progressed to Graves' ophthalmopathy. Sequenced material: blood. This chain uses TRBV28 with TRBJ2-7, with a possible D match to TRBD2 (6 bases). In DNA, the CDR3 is TGTGCCGCGGGGGAGCAGTACTTC. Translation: CAAGEQYF.